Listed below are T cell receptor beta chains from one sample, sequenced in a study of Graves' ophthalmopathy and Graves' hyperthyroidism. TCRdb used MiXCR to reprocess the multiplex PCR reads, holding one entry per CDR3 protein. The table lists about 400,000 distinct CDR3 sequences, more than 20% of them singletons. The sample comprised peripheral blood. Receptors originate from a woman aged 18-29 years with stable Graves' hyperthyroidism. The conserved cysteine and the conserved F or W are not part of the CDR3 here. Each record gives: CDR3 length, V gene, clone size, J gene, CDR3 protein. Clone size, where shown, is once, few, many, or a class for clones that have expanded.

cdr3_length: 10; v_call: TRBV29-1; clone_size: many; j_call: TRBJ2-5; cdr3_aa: SVRQGGETQY
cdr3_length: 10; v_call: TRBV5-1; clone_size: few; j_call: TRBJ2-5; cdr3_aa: ASSWNQETQY
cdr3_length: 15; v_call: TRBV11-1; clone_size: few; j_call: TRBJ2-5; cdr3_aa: ASSSTGLAGFQETQY
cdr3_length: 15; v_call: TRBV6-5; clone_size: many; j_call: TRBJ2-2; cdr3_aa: ASSYAPLAGRTGELF
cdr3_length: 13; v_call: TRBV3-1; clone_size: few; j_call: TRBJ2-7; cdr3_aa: ASSQDFLAGGKQY
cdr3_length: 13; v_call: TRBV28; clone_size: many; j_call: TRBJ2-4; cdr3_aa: ASSSRQTATNIQY
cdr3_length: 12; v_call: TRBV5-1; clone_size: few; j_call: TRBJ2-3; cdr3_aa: ASLNDRSTDTQY
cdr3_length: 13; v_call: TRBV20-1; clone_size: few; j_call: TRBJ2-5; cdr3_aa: SAHRLAGAPGTQC
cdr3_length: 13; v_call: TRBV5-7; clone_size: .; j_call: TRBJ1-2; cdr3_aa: ASSGRTVKNYGYT
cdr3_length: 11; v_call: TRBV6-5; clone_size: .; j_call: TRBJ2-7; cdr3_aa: ASSHREGYEQY
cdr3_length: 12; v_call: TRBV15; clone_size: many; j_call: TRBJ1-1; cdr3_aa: ATSRDLGRAEAF
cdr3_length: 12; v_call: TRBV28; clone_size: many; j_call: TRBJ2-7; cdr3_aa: ASSPAGMVYEQY
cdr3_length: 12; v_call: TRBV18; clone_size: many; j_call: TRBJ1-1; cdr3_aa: ASSPLSGRNEAF
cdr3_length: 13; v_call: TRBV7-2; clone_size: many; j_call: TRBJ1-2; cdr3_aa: ASSTGGTFNYGYT
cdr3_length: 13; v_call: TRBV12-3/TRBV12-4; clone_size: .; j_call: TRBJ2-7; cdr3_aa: ASSLAAGGLDEQY
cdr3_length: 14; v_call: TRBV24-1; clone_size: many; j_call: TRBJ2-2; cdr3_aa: ATSDPLEGNTGELF
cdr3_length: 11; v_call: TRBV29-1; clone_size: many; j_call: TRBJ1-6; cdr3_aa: SVGTDYNSPLH
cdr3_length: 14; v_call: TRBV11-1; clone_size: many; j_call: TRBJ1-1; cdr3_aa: ASSLGGPTSRTEAF
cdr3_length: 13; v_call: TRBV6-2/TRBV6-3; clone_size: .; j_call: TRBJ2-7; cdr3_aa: ASSFRTGVNYEQY
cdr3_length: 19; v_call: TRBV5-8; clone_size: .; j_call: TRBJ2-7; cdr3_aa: ASSYLRLARQNRGRYGEQY
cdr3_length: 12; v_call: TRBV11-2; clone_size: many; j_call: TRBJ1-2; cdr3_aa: ASSLGYPSYGYT
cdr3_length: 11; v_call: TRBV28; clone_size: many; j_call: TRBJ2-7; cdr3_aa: ASSTGRAYEQY
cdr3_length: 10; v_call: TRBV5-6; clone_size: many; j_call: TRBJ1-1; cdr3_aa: ASSGDRVGAF
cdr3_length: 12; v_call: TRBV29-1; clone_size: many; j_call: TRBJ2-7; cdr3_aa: SVAGASTISEQY
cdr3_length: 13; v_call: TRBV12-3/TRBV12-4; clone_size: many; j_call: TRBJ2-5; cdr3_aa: ASRDHKDSQETQY
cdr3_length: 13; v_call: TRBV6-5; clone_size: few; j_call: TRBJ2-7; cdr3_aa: ASSYSSVLAGEQY
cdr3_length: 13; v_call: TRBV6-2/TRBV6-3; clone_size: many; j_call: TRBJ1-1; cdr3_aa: ASSYPEAGSTEAF
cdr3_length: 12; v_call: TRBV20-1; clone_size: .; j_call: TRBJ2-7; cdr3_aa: SASMRGRSYEQY
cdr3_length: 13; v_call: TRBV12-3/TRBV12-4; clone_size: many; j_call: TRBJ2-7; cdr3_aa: ASSLGAQGGHEQY
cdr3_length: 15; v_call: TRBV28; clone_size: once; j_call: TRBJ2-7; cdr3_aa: ASSLQGQGDFSYEQY
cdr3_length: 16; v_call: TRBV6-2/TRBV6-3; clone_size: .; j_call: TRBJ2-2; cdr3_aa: TSSYSIFGGLRTGELF
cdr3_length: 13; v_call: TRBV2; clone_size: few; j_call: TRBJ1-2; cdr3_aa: ASSEFLQPTYGYT
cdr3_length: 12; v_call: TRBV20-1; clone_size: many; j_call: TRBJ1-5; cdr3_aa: SARKDSFNQPQH
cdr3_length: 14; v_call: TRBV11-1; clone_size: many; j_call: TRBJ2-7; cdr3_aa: ASSLALTGGSYEQY
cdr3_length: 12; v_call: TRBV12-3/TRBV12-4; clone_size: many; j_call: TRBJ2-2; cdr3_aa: ASSFGTSAGELF
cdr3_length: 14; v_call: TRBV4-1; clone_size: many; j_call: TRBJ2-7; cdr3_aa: ASSQASAGAPPKQY
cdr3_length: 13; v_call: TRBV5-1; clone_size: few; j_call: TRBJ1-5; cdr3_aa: ASSLGVGEGQPQH
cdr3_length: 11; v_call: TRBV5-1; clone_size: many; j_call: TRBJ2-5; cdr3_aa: ASSFDVEETQY
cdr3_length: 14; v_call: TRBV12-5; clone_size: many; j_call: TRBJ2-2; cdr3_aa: ASGPDRGKGTGELF
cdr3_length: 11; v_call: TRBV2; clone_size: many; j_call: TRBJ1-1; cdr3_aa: ASNYLTNTEAF
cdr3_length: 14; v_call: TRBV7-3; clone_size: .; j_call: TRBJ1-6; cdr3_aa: ASSLGPGAGNSPLH
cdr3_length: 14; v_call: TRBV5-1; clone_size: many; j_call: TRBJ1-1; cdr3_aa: ASSSGSVNWGTEAF
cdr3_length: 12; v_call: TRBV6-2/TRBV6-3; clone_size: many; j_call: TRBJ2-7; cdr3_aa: ASRPSGSTYEQY
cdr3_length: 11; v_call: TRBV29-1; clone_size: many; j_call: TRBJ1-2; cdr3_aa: SVAQGANYGYT
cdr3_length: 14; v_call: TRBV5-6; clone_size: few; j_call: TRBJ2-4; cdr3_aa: ASSPGTGALENIQY
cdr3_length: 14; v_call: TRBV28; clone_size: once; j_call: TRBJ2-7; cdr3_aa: ASSLGQGQPSYEQY
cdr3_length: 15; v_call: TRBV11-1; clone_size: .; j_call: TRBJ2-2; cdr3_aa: ASRRGLAGVNTGELF
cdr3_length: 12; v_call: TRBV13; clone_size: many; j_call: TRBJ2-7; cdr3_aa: ASSLAGAAGEQY
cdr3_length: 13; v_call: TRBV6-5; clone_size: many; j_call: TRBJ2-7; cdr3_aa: ASSYSTAGPYEQY
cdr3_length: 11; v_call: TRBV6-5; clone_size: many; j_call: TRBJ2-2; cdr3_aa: ASSTVPTGELF
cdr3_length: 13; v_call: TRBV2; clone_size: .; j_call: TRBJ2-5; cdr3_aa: ASSDGQGYQETQY
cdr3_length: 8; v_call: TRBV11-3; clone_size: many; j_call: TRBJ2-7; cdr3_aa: ATSMDEQY
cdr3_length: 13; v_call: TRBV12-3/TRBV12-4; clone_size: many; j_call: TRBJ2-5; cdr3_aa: ASSETSGGVFSQY
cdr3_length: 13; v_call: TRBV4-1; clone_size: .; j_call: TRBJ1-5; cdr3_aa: ASSSGTGAVQPQH
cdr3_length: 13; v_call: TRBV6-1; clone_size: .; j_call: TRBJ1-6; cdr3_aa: ASRMGQSYNSPLH